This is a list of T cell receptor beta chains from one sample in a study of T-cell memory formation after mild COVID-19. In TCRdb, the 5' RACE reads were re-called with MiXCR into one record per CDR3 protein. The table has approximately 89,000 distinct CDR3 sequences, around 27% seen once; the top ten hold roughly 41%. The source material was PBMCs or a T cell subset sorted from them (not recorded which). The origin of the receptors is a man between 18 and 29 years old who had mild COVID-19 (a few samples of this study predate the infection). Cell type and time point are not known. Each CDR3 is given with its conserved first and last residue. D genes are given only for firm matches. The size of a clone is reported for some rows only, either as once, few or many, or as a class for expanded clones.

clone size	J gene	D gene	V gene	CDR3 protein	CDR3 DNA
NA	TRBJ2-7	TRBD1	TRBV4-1	CASSHLPGQVPYEQYF	TGCGCCAGCAGCCATCTACCGGGACAGGTCCCCTACGAGCAGTACTTC
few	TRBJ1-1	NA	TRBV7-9	CASSSSMNTEAFF	TGTGCCAGCAGCTCCAGTATGAACACTGAAGCTTTCTTT
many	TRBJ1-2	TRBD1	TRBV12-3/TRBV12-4	CASIPLGTGGMYGYTF	TGTGCCAGCATACCTCTTGGGACAGGGGGCATGTATGGCTACACCTTC
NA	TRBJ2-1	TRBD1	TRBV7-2	CASSLAPGQGFHEQFF	TGTGCCAGCAGCTTAGCCCCGGGACAGGGCTTCCATGAGCAGTTCTTC
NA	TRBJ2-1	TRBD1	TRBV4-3	CASSPGTGIGNEQFF	TGCGCCAGCAGCCCCGGGACAGGGATCGGTAATGAGCAGTTCTTC
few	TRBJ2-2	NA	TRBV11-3	CASSLAGFGTGELFF	TGTGCCAGCAGCTTAGCAGGGTTCGGCACCGGGGAGCTGTTTTTT
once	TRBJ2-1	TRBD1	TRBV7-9	CASSYPRDRNNEQFF	TGTGCCAGCAGCTACCCCCGGGACAGGAACAATGAGCAGTTCTTC
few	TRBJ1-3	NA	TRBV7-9	CASTAVGSGNTIYF	TGTGCCAGCACCGCAGTCGGGTCTGGAAACACCATATATTTT
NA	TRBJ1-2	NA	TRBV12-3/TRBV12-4	CASSLSAYYGYTF	TGTGCCAGCAGTTTATCGGCCTACTATGGCTACACCTTC
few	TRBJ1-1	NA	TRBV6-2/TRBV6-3	CASRLLSWTEAFF	TGTGCCAGCAGACTATTATCGTGGACTGAAGCTTTCTTT
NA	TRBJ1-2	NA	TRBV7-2	CASSSTAWGPTYYGYTF	TGTGCCAGCAGCTCCACGGCGTGGGGACCTACCTACTATGGCTACACCTTC
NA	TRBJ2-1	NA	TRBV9	CASSVRGANEQFF	TGTGCCAGCAGCGTGAGAGGGGCCAATGAGCAGTTCTTC
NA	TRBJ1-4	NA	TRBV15	CATSGALATTHEKLFF	TGTGCCACCAGCGGAGCCCTCGCTACAACTCATGAAAAACTGTTTTTT
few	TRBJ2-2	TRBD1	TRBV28	CASSPRQGWGTGELFF	TGTGCCAGCAGTCCAAGACAGGGGTGGGGCACCGGGGAGCTGTTTTTT
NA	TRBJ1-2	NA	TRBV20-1	CSARDWGINYGYTF	TGCAGTGCTAGAGATTGGGGGATCAACTATGGCTACACCTTC
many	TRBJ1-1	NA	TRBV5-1	CASSWGGNTEAFF	TGCGCCAGCAGCTGGGGGGGGAACACTGAAGCTTTCTTT
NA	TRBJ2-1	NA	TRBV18	CASSRDWEQFF	TGTGCCAGCTCTCGCGATTGGGAGCAGTTCTTC
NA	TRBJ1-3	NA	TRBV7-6	CASSFLPAADLSGNTIYF	TGTGCCAGCAGCTTCTTGCCAGCTGCGGACCTCTCTGGAAACACCATATATTTT
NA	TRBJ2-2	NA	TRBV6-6	CASSVGWVGTNTGELFF	TGTGCCAGCAGTGTTGGATGGGTGGGGACGAACACCGGGGAGCTGTTTTTT
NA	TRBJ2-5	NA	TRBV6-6	CASSYSRGETQYF	TGTGCCAGCAGTTACTCACGCGGGGAGACCCAGTACTTC
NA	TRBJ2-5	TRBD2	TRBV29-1	CSVVERGAGETQYF	TGCAGCGTTGTTGAGCGGGGGGCGGGAGAGACCCAGTACTTC
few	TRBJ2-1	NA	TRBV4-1	CASSQVGGEQFF	TGCGCCAGCAGCCAAGTGGGGGGTGAGCAGTTCTTC
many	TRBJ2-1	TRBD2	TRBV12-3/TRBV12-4	CASSFNWGGDSAGHEQFF	TGTGCCAGCAGTTTCAATTGGGGGGGGGACTCGGCGGGCCATGAGCAGTTCTTC
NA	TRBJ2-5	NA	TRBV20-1	CSAREGGATETQYF	TGCAGTGCTAGAGAAGGCGGGGCGACGGAGACCCAGTACTTC
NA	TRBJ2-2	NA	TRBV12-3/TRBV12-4	CASIDTGELFF	TGTGCCAGTATAGACACCGGGGAGCTGTTTTTT
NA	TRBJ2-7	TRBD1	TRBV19	CASSSHLTGGMYEQYF	TGTGCCAGTAGTTCTCACCTGACAGGGGGTATGTACGAGCAGTACTTC
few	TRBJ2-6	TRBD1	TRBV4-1	CASSPGWGQENSGANVLTF	TGCGCCAGCAGCCCGGGTTGGGGACAGGAGAACTCTGGGGCCAACGTCCTGACTTTC
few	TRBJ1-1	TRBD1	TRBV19	CASRPSGQMNTEAFF	TGTGCCAGTAGACCATCGGGACAGATGAACACTGAAGCTTTCTTT
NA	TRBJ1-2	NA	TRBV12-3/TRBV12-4	CASSFVAGESNYGYTF	TGTGCCAGCAGTTTTGTAGCAGGGGAATCTAACTATGGCTACACCTTC